A single sample is the source of the 9 T cell receptor beta chains below, sequenced in a study of T cells in Graves' hyperthyroidism and ophthalmopathy. RNA transcripts gave rise to amplified TCR beta CDR3 regions. TCR CDR3 regions were first amplified by RT-PCR with HTBI primers. One entry per CDR3 protein, called by TCRdb with MiXCR from the multiplex PCR reads. The table has 600,000 to 650,000 distinct CDR3 sequences, roughly 17% seen once. The sample comprised blood. The receptors were gathered from a woman aged 25-40 years with Graves' hyperthyroidism.

This clonotype was found a few times. The V call is TRBV30, the J call TRBJ2-5; the D is unclear. There are 14 residues in the CDR3. Germline V gives CDR1 GTSNPN, CDR2 SVGIG (reference sequence). V lost 0 bases and J 7 bases, leaving 15 bases between the germline ends. CDR3 region: CAWSVLKRRGTQYF. CDR3 nucleotides: TGTGCCTGGAGTGTACTTAAACGGCGTGGGACCCAGTACTTC.

This clonotype was counted many times. The rearrangement links TRBV11-2 to TRBJ1-1, with TRBD1 as a possible D gene (5 bases). V lost 10 bases to trimming and J lost 0 bases, with 12 bases between them. Germline V CDR1 and CDR2: SGHAT, FQNNGV. The CDR3 is made up of 13 amino acids. CDR3 nucleotide sequence: TGTGCCATCCCGACAGAAATGAACACTGAAGCTTTCTTT. Translation: CAIPTEMNTEAFF.

Only a few counts were recorded for this clonotype. The chain carries TRBV19 and TRBJ2-7, with D perhaps TRBD1 (5 bases). The CDR3 length is 15 residues. Trimming took off 3 bases at V and 2 bases at J, with 14 bases between the two ends. CDR1 and CDR2 (germline): LNHDA, SQIVND (reference sequence). Here the CDR3 reads CASSITGDPAYEQYF. CDR3 nucleotide sequence: TGTGCCAGTAGTATCACAGGTGATCCTGCCTACGAGCAGTACTTC. The full variable domain, with the rest looked up from reference TRBV19 and TRBJ2-7, is DGGITQSPKYLFRKEGQNVTLSCEQNLNHDAMYWYRQDPGQGLRLIYYSQIVNDFQKGDIAEGYSVSREKKESFPLTVTSAQKNPTAFYLCASSITGDPAYEQYFGPGTRLTVT.

The sample holds many counts of this clonotype. CDR3 protein: CASSLASPAQETQYF. CDR3 nucleotide sequence: TGTGCCAGCAGCCTCGCGAGCCCTGCCCAAGAGACCCAGTACTTC. The V call is TRBV12-3 or TRBV12-4, the J call TRBJ2-5; D gene unclear. CDR3 length: 15 amino acids. Trimming cost V 6 bases and J 1 base, with 15 bases left between them.

This clonotype appeared many times. The V gene is TRBV18, the J gene TRBJ1-1; D is unclear. This CDR3 spans 15 amino acids. CDR1 and CDR2 (germline): KGHSH, LQKENI. V was clipped by 1 base and J by 1 base, with 10 bases between them. The CDR3 nucleotides read TGTGCCAGCTCACCACGGCTAAAAGAGAACACTGAAGCTTTCTTT. Translated, it gives CASSPRLKENTEAFF.

This clonotype was seen a handful of times. The DNA for the CDR3 is TGTGCCAGCAGTTTAATCTTGGGACTTAACACCTACAATGAGCAGTTCTTC. Residues: CASSLILGLNTYNEQFF. The rearrangement uses TRBV28 and TRBJ2-1; D perhaps matches TRBD2 (6 bases). Germline V CDR1 and CDR2: MDHEN, SYDVKM. The CDR3 extends over 17 amino acids. V dropped 2 bases and J dropped 2 bases, with 16 bases sitting between them.

The J gene is TRBJ2-1, the V gene TRBV19; D is ambiguous. Germline-derived CDR1 and CDR2 are LNHDA and SQIVND (reference sequence). With 1 base removed from V and 15 bases from J, the gap between germline ends came to 13 bases. The CDR3 covers 12 residues. The CDR3 loop reads CASSIGGPDLFF. The CDR3, as DNA: TGTGCCAGTAGTATAGGTGGGCCGGATCTGTTCTTC.

This clonotype was recorded at least ten times. The chain joins TRBV2 to TRBJ1-2, with D perhaps matching TRBD1 (6 bases). The CDR3 has 14 residues. The germline V gene encodes CDR1 SNHLY and CDR2 FYNNEI. Trimming took off 2 bases at V and 7 bases at J, with 14 bases between the two ends. Written as DNA, the CDR3 is TGTGCCAGCAGTGAAATCGGACAGAGGGGTGGCTACACCTTC. Translating gives CASSEIGQRGGYTF.

This clonotype was seen many times. The CDR3 region is CSARVSREQFF. The CDR3 nucleotides are TGCAGTGCTAGAGTAAGTCGAGAGCAGTTCTTC. The chain couples TRBV20-1 to TRBJ2-1; D is unresolved. CDR1 and CDR2 (germline): DFQATT, SNEGSKA (reference sequence). Trimming took 1 base from V and 10 from J, leaving 8 bases between them. The CDR3 spans 11 residues.